The 21 T cell receptor beta chains in this list originate from one sample, sequenced in a study of shared clonotypes between healthy human individuals. Some clones are missing from TCRdb's copy, which holds only in-frame ones; the method was immunoSEQ multiplex PCR. The sample has about 2.4 million clones, approximately 94% seen once; the top ten hold approximately 0.37%. The sequenced material came from naive CD4+ T cells from PBMCs. Subset of the sample: CD45RA+ positively selected. All receptors derive from a young man in good health. Some clones in this sample may be carry-over from other donors' samples.

This rearrangement joins TRBV7-9 to TRBJ2-1, with D perhaps matching TRBD1 (6 bases). The V gene's germline CDR1 is SEHNR and CDR2 FQNEAQ (reference sequence). Between the trimmed V and J ends, which lost 8 bases and 9 bases, there was a span of 23 bases. This CDR3 is built from 15 residues. This CDR3 reads CASFRDIPGDTEQFF. In DNA form, the CDR3 reads TGTGCCAGCTTCCGGGACATACCAGGGGACACTGAGCAGTTCTTC. The complete variable domain, with remaining parts taken from reference TRBV7-9 and TRBJ2-1, reads DTGVSQNPRHKITKRGQNVTFRCDPISEHNRLYWYRQTLGQGPEFLTYFQNEAQLEKSRLLSDRFSAERPKGSFSTLEIQRTEQGDSAMYLCASFRDIPGDTEQFFGPGTRLTVL.

The rearrangement joins TRBV5-6 to TRBJ1-6; maybe TRBD1 (5 bases). The CDR3 contains 14 residues. CDR1 SGHDT and CDR2 YYEEEE come from the germline V gene. V was shortened by 1 base and J by 12 bases, with 14 bases between the two germline ends. The CDR3 bases are TGTGCCAGCAGCTTGTGGGGCAGGGTGGAACCCCTCCACTTT. It is translated as CASSLWGRVEPLHF.

This clone was seen a few times. This rearrangement joins TRBV18 to TRBJ1-3, with 9 bases fitting TRBD1. The V and J ends lost 4 bases and 8 bases, in that order; junction bases with no gene match: 3. Germline CDR1 reads KGHSH; CDR2 reads LQKENI. The CDR3 runs 13 residues. In DNA, the CDR3 is TGTGCCAGCTCACTGGGACAGGGTGACACCATATATTTT. Residues: CASSLGQGDTIYF.

The V call is TRBV7-9, the J call TRBJ2-7, with TRBD2 matching 7 bases. Germline CDR1 and CDR2: SEHNR and FQNEAQ (reference sequence). Unmatched junction bases numbered 7, after V lost 5 bases and J lost 3 bases. The CDR3 sequence is 14 residues long. CDR3: CASSQVGGSYEQYF. DNA of the CDR3: TGTGCCAGCAGCCAGGTGGGCGGGAGCTACGAGCAGTACTTC.

J is TRBJ1-3 and V is TRBV7-9; no clear D. Deletions cut 4 bases from V and 2 bases from J, with 6 bases between. Germline V CDR1 and CDR2: SEHNR, FQNEAQ (reference sequence). The CDR3 length is 13 residues. The CDR3 region is CASSWGTGNTIYF. In DNA, the CDR3 is TGTGCCAGCAGCTGGGGAACTGGAAACACCATATATTTT.

The gene calls are TRBV28 and TRBJ2-6, with D perhaps matching TRBD1 or TRBD2 (6 bases each). This CDR3 has 15 amino acids. Germline lookup yields CDR1 MDHEN and CDR2 SYDVKM. V lost 6 bases and J 3 bases, leaving 12 bases between the germline ends. As DNA, the CDR3 is TGTGCCAGCAGCCTCAGGGGAGGTGGGGCCAACGTCCTGACTTTC. Translated: CASSLRGGGANVLTF.

V usage is TRBV5-1 and J usage is TRBJ2-5; D unclear. V lost 3 bases, J lost 1 base, and 10 bases lay in between. Looked up from germline, CDR1 is SGHRS and CDR2 is YFSETQ. The CDR3 contains 14 residues. The CDR3, as DNA: TGCGCCAGCAGCTGGGCAGTACCCCAAGAGACCCAGTACTTC. This codes for CASSWAVPQETQYF.

This chain joins TRBV11-2 and TRBJ2-2; 11 bases are shared with TRBD2. Germline loops: CDR1 SGHAT, CDR2 FQNNGV. V trimming: 7 bases; J trimming: 6 bases; junction bases outside the gene matches: 7. This CDR3 has 15 amino acids. The DNA for the CDR3 is TGTGCCAGCACCAGACTAGCGGGAAGTGCCGGGGAGCTGTTTTTT. Protein sequence: CASTRLAGSAGELFF.

This clone was recorded a few times. V gene TRBV28 combines with J gene TRBJ2-5, with 8 bases fitting TRBD1. Germline V gives CDR1 MDHEN, CDR2 SYDVKM. Trimming at V came to 8 bases and at J to 5 bases, leaving 4 bases not matched to a gene. This CDR3 comprises 12 residues. The DNA for the CDR3 is TGTGCCAGCGGACAGGGTCGTGAGACCCAGTACTTC. It yields the protein CASGQGRETQYF.

The V gene is TRBV5-1, the J gene TRBJ2-3; the D gene could be TRBD1 or TRBD2 (5 bases each). CDR3 length: 14 residues. Deletions cut 2 bases from V and 1 base from J, with 8 bases between. Germline V gives CDR1 SGHRS, CDR2 YFSETQ. CDR3 amino acids: CASSLMGGTDTQYF. The CDR3, as DNA: TGCGCCAGCAGCTTAATGGGGGGCACAGATACGCAGTATTTT.

This sequence joins TRBV4-1 and TRBJ1-4, with D possibly being TRBD1 (6 bases). This CDR3 spans 18 amino acids. V was shortened by 0 bases and J by 5 bases, with 19 bases between the two germline ends. CDR1 and CDR2 from the germline V gene are MGHRA and YSYEKL. The CDR3 here is CASSQEPLLDRSNEKLFF. Written as DNA, the CDR3 is TGCGCCAGCAGCCAAGAGCCGTTACTAGACAGGAGCAATGAAAAACTGTTTTTT.

This clone was found once. J is TRBJ1-4 and V is TRBV18; D is unclear. The V gene's germline CDR1 is KGHSH and CDR2 LQKENI. The V end was cut by 2 bases, the J end by 4 bases, with 8 bases between. The CDR3 is 14 amino acids. The CDR3 is CASSPASDNEKLFF. The CDR3 DNA reads as TGTGCCAGCTCACCAGCCAGTGATAATGAAAAACTGTTTTTT.

Comments on this clone: One base away lies a much larger clone, so this may be a sequencing read error. Other DNA sequences in the sample encode the same CDR3. This chain uses TRBV28 with TRBJ2-7; 11 bases agree with TRBD1. Per germline, CDR1 MDHEN and CDR2 SYDVKM. The J segment lost 3 bases and the V segment lost 2 bases, leaving 0 bases of the junction unmatched. The CDR3 is made up of 14 amino acids. In DNA form, the CDR3 reads TGTGCCAGCAGTTTAGGGACAGGGGGCTACGAGCAGTACTTC. Translation: CASSLGTGGYEQYF.

A single count supports this clone. Other nucleotide sequences in the sample specify the same CDR3. In nucleotides, the CDR3 is TGCGCCAGCAGTCTAGCGGGGAGCACAGATACGCAGTATTTT. Its protein is CASSLAGSTDTQYF. The chain employs TRBV5-1 and TRBJ2-3; 9 bases map to TRBD2. CDR3 length: 14 residues. V lost 5 bases to trimming and J lost 0 bases; unmatched junction nucleotides: 1. Looked up from germline, CDR1 is SGHRS and CDR2 is YFSETQ.

V is TRBV6-5 and J is TRBJ1-1, with D unclear. V lost 5 bases, J lost 6 bases, and 19 bases lay in between. This CDR3 contains 15 residues. Germline loops: CDR1 MNHEY, CDR2 SVGAGI. The CDR3 region has the DNA TGTGCCAGCAGTCTGACGTGGCTTGTGGGGTCTGAAGCTTTCTTT. This gives the protein CASSLTWLVGSEAFF.

The rearrangement uses TRBV4-3 and TRBJ2-7; 13 positions match TRBD2. The CDR3 spans 15 residues. V trimming: 4 bases; J trimming: 7 bases; junction bases outside the gene matches: 7. The germline gives CDR1 LGHNA, CDR2 YSLEER. CDR3 in amino acids: CASSRGTSGVGEQYF. CDR3 nucleotides: TGCGCCAGCAGCCGAGGGACTAGCGGGGTGGGGGAGCAGTACTTC.

The chain has TRBV7-3 and TRBJ2-1; 7 positions match TRBD2. Germline-derived CDR1 and CDR2 are SGHTA and FQGTGA. The CDR3 runs to 14 residues. The junction had 5 bases not matched to a gene; V was cut back by 5 bases and J by 4 bases. CDR3 DNA sequence: TGTGCCAGCAGCGTGGCTAGCGGTTACAATGAGCAGTTCTTC. The encoded protein is CASSVASGYNEQFF.

The chain recombines TRBV29-1 with TRBJ2-2; weak D call: TRBD1 (6 bases). The CDR3 spans 14 residues. CDR1 and CDR2 (germline): SQVTM, ANQGSEA. V lost 4 bases and J lost 2, with 11 bases in between. CDR3 DNA sequence: TGCAGCGTTGCCTGGACAGTAAACACCGGGGAGCTGTTTTTT. This encodes CSVAWTVNTGELFF.

The chain links TRBV6-5 to TRBJ2-1, with 7 bases aligning to TRBD2. V lost 10 bases to trimming and J lost 7 bases; unmatched junction nucleotides: 10. The CDR3 has 13 residues. CDR1 and CDR2 (germline): MNHEY, SVGAGI. The CDR3 sequence is CATRRAGRNEQFF. Here the CDR3 DNA reads TGTGCCACGCGCCGAGCGGGACGGAATGAGCAGTTCTTC.

This clone was seen a single time. The sample has other DNA sequences that encode this CDR3 too. The V and J genes are TRBV9 and TRBJ2-5; D gene uncertain. The CDR3 runs to 13 residues. The V gene lost 1 base and the J gene lost 0 bases, with 4 bases spanning the gap. The germline V gene has CDR1 SGDLS and CDR2 YYNGEE. The CDR3 DNA reads as TGTGCCAGCAGCGTACGGGACCAAGAGACCCAGTACTTC. This sequence encodes CASSVRDQETQYF.

The chain is built from TRBV7-2 and TRBJ1-3, with TRBD1 identical over 9 bases. After removal of 5 bases from V and 2 bases from J, the junction contained 4 bases not matched to a gene. Germline V CDR1 and CDR2: SGHTA, FQGNSA. The CDR3 length is 15 residues. CDR3 DNA: TGTGCCAGCAGCCCACAGGGGGCTACTGGAAACACCATATATTTT. Translated, it gives CASSPQGATGNTIYF.